The present T cell receptor beta chain was sequenced within a study of vaccination and CD4 T cells after COVID-19. About the research overall: Post-COVID samples were collected a median approximately 100 days following diagnosis, spanning 35 to 161. The cells were exposed to overlapping spike peptides originating from SARS-CoV-2, HCoV-NL63, HCoV-OC43 and HCoV-229E for stimulation.

Cultured CD4+ T cells had their DNA profiled by the Oncomine TCR Beta short-read assay. MiXCR was run by TCRdb on the PCR reads, yielding one entry per CDR3 protein. The data contain more than 11,000 distinct CDR3 sequences, just under 30% of them singletons. Points on this clonotype: Its specificity is not known.

The V end was cut by 5 bases, the J end by 4 bases, with 24 bases between. There are 18 residues in the CDR3. CDR1 SGHTA and CDR2 FQGNSA come from the germline V gene. Treatment defined: 10-day PBMC culture with coronavirus spike peptide pools or control peptides (ViraFEST assay). With peptide pools, ViraFEST first expanded antigen-specific T cells and afterwards sequenced their TCRs. The TCR sequence derives from a human donor who received a COVID-19 vaccine. This sample comprised CD4+ T cells from blood, cultured in vitro, obtained before SARS-CoV-2 vaccination. The chain combines TRBV7-2 with TRBJ2-1; the D is unclear. For the CDR3, the DNA is TGTGCCAGCAGCCGGGTTCGCCCCTCACCCGCATCTTACAATGAGCAGTTCTTC. This encodes CASSRVRPSPASYNEQFF.